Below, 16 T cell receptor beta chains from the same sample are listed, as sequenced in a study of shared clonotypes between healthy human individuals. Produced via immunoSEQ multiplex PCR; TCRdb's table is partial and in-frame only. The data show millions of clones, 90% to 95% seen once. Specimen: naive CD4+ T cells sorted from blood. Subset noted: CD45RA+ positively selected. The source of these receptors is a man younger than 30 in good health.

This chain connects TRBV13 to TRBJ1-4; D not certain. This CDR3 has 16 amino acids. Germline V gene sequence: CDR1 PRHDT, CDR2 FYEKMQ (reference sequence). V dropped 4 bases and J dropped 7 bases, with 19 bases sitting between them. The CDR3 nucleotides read TGTGCCAGCAGCTCGACCGTTGGGCCCCGACCTGAAAAACTGTTTTTT. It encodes CASSSTVGPRPEKLFF.

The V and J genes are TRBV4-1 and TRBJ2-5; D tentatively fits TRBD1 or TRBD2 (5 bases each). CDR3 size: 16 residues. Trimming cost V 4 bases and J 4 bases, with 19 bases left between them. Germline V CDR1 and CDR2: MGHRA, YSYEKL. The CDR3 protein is CASSRSGPTMGETQYF. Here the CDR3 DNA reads TGCGCCAGCAGCCGATCGGGACCTACCATGGGAGAGACCCAGTACTTC.

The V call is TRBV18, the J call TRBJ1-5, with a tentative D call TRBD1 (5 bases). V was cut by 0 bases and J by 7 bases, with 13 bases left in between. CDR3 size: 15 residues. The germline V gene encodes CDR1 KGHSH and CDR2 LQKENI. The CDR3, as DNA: TGTGCCAGCTCACCACCGTTGGGGGGTAGCCAGCCCCAGCATTTT. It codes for CASSPPLGGSQPQHF.

The CDR3 region is CASSSDQRLNTEAFF. The CDR3 DNA follows: TGTGCCAGCAGCTCGGACCAGAGACTGAACACTGAAGCTTTCTTT. The chain links TRBV5-4 to TRBJ1-1, with no clear D. Looked up from germline, CDR1 is SGHNT and CDR2 is YYREEE (reference sequence). The CDR3 length is 15 residues. With 3 bases removed from V and 0 bases from J, the gap between germline ends came to 12 bases.

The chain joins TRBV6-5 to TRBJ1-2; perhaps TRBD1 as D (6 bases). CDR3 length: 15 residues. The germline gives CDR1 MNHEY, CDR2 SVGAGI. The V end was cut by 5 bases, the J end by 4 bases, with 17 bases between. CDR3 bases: TGTGCCAGCAGTACCCCGAACAGGGAACTCTATGGCTACACCTTC. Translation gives CASSTPNRELYGYTF.

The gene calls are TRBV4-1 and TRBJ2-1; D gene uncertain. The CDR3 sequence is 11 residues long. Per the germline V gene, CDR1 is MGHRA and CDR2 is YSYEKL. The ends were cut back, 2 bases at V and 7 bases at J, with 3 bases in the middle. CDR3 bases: TGCGCCAGCAGCCAAAGTAATGAGCAGTTCTTC. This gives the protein CASSQSNEQFF.

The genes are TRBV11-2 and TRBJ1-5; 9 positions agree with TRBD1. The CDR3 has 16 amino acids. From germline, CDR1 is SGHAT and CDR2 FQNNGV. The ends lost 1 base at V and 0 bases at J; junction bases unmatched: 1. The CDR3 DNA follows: TGTGCCAGCAGCTTAGGGGACAGGGCTAGCAATCAGCCCCAGCATTTT. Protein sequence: CASSLGDRASNQPQHF.

CDR3: CASSLVGTVVNEQFF. The CDR3 region has the DNA TGCGCCAGCAGCTTGGTGGGGACAGTGGTCAATGAGCAGTTCTTC. The chain recombines TRBV5-1 with TRBJ2-1; 7 nucleotides match TRBD1. The germline V gene has CDR1 SGHRS and CDR2 YFSETQ. Trimming cost V 0 bases and J 6 bases; bases outside gene matches: 6. This CDR3 region has 15 residues.

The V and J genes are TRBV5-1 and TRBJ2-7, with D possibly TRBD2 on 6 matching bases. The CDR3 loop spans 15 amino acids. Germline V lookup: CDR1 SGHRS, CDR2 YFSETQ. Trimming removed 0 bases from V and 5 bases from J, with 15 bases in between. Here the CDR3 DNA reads TGCGCCAGCAGCTTGGGGAGGGTTTCTAGCCACGAGCAGTACTTC. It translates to CASSLGRVSSHEQYF.

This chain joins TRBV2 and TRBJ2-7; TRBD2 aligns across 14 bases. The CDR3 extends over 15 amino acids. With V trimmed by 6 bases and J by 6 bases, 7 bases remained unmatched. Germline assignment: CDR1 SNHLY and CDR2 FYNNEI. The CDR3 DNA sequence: TGTGCCAGCAGCTGGGGACTAGCGGGGGTCGGCGAGCAGTACTTC. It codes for CASSWGLAGVGEQYF.

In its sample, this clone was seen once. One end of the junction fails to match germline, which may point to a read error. The CDR3: CASSLLAGSEQYF. The CDR3 DNA follows: TGTGCTAGCAGCTTATTGGCGGGGAGCGAGCAGTACTTC. The J gene is TRBJ2-7, the V gene TRBV7-7; weak D call: TRBD2 (6 bases). Germline CDR1 SSHAT, CDR2 FNYEAQ (reference sequence). The CDR3 spans 13 residues.

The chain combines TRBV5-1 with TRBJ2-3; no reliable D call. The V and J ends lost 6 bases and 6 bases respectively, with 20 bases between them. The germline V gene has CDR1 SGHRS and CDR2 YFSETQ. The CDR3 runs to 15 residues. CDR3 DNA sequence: TGCGCCAGCACCACGACTGGATACCCACAGGATACGCAGTATTTT. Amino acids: CASTTTGYPQDTQYF.

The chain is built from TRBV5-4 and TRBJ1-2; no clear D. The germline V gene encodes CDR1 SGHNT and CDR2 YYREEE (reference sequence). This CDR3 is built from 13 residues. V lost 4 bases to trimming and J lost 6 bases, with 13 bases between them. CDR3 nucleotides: TGTGCCAGCAGCACCACTTACGATAATGGCTACACCTTC. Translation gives CASSTTYDNGYTF.

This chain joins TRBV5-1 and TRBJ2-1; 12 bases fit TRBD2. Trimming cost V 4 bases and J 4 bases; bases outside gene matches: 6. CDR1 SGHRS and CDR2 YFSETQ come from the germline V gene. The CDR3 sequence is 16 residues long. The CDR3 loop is CASSSALAGGYNEQFF. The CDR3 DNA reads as TGCGCCAGCAGCAGCGCACTAGCGGGGGGTTACAATGAGCAGTTCTTC.

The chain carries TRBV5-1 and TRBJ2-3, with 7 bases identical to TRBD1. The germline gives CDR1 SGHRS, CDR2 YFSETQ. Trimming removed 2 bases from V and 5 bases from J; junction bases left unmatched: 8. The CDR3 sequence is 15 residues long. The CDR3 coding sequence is TGCGCCAGCAGCTTAAGACAGGGACGGAGAGATACGCAGTATTTT. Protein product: CASSLRQGRRDTQYF.

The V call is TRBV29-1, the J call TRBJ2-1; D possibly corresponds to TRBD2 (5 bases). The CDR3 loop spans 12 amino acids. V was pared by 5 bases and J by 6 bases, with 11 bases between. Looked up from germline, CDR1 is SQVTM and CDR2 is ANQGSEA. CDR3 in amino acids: CSVPDFPNEQFF. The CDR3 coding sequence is TGCAGCGTTCCGGACTTCCCCAATGAGCAGTTCTTC.